This is a list of T cell receptor beta chains from one sample in a study of blood T cell repertoires in COVID-19. The method was immunoSEQ multiplex PCR; TCRdb's version includes in-frame clones alone and lacks a portion of them. The data contain 35,000 to 45,000 clones, around four fifths of them singletons. The source material was peripheral blood. The origin of the receptors is a human donor in a cohort sampled during active COVID-19. CDR3s include the opening cysteine and the closing phenylalanine or tryptophan. D genes are given only for firm matches. Clone size is stated in some rows and not others, as once, few, many or a class when expanded.

j_gene,v_gene,d_gene,abundance,CDR3aa,CDR3nt
TRBJ2-3,TRBV10-3,TRBD2,.,CAIRQTSGGASTDTQYF,TGTGCCATCCGGCAGACTAGCGGGGGGGCCAGCACAGATACGCAGTATTTT
TRBJ2-3,TRBV7-2,TRBD1,.,CASSLGGQGAVDTQYF,TGTGCCAGCAGCTTAGGCGGACAGGGGGCTGTAGATACGCAGTATTTT
TRBJ2-2,TRBV19,TRBD1,few,CATKTGGYNTGELFF,TGTGCCACCAAAACAGGGGGCTACAACACCGGGGAGCTGTTTTTT
TRBJ2-3,TRBV29-1,TRBD2,.,CSAVAGRTDTQYF,TGCAGCGCCGTAGCGGGGCGCACAGATACGCAGTATTTT
TRBJ2-1,TRBV30,.,.,CARGGRFNEQFF,TGTGCCAGGGGGGGGCGTTTCAATGAGCAGTTCTTC
TRBJ1-5,TRBV7-6,.,.,CASSLGRGKPQHF,TGTGCCAGCAGCTTAGGGAGGGGTAAACCCCAGCATTTT
TRBJ1-4,TRBV30,.,once,CACTHYTEKLFF,TGTGCCTGCACCCACTACACTGAAAAACTGTTTTTT
TRBJ2-3,TRBV6-2/TRBV6-3,TRBD2,.,CASSYSASGGALDTQYF,TGTGCCAGCAGTTACTCGGCTAGCGGGGGGGCCCTAGATACGCAGTATTTT
TRBJ2-7,TRBV3-1/TRBV3-2,.,.,CASSHPTGFSYEQYF,TGTGCCAGCAGCCACCCTACAGGGTTTTCCTACGAGCAGTACTTC
TRBJ1-6,TRBV11-2,.,.,CASSSQIRDSPLHF,TGTGCCAGCAGCTCTCAAATACGGGATTCACCCCTCCACTTT
TRBJ2-3,TRBV24-1,.,.,CATSDPGTDTQYF,TGTGCCACCAGTGATCCGGGGACAGATACGCAGTATTTT
TRBJ1-1,TRBV5-1,.,once,CASSLVPGMNTEAFF,TGCGCCAGCAGCTTGGTCCCGGGTATGAACACTGAAGCTTTCTTT
TRBJ2-5,TRBV3-1/TRBV3-2,.,.,CASSQEGGNLARETQYF,TGTGCCAGCAGCCAAGAAGGTGGCAATCTAGCGAGGGAGACCCAGTACTTC
TRBJ2-1,TRBV7-6,TRBD1,few,CASTRDSYNEQFF,TGTGCCAGCACTCGGGACAGCTACAATGAGCAGTTCTTC
TRBJ1-1,TRBV7-2,TRBD1,.,CASSSDRDRIKEAFF,TGTGCCAGCAGCAGCGACAGGGACAGGATCAAAGAAGCTTTCTTT
TRBJ2-1,TRBV5-1,.,.,CASSRNTGSDLNEQFF,TGCGCCAGCAGCCGAAATACAGGGTCCGATCTCAATGAGCAGTTCTTC
TRBJ1-2,TRBV6-5,.,.,CASSSTFRTTDYGYTF,TGTGCCAGCAGTTCGACATTCAGGACTACTGACTATGGCTACACCTTC
TRBJ1-4,TRBV19,.,.,CASAGAHEKLFF,TGTGCCAGTGCGGGGGCGCATGAAAAACTGTTTTTT
TRBJ1-5,TRBV24-1,.,.,CATSGGGNQPQHF,TGTGCCACCAGTGGGGGGGGCAATCAGCCCCAGCATTTT
TRBJ1-5,TRBV2,TRBD1,.,CASSGGGTGSQPQHF,TGTGCCAGCAGTGGGGGGGGGACAGGAAGTCAGCCCCAGCATTTT
TRBJ1-1,TRBV7-2,TRBD1,once,CASSADRDTEAFF,TGTGCCAGCAGCGCCGACAGGGACACTGAAGCTTTCTTT
TRBJ2-7,TRBV24-1,.,.,CATNLEQVQYYEQYF,TGTGCCACCAACCTAGAACAGGTCCAGTACTACGAGCAGTACTTC
TRBJ1-2,TRBV5-4,.,.,CASTRAGYGYTF,TGTGCCAGCACCCGAGCAGGGTATGGCTACACCTTC
TRBJ2-7,TRBV7-9,.,.,CASSYRTEVTYEQYF,TGTGCCAGCAGCTACAGGACAGAAGTTACCTACGAGCAGTACTTC
TRBJ2-5,TRBV2,TRBD1,.,CASSDDRGGETQYF,TGTGCCAGCAGTGATGACAGGGGAGGAGAGACCCAGTACTTC
TRBJ1-2,TRBV4-2,.,.,CASSQANYGYTF,TGTGCCAGCAGCCAAGCAAACTATGGCTACACCTTC
TRBJ2-6,TRBV3-1/TRBV3-2,.,.,CASSPDSSGANVLTF,TGTGCCAGCAGCCCGGACAGTTCTGGGGCCAACGTCCTGACTTTC
TRBJ1-4,TRBV4-2,TRBD1,.,CASSQDGTGGNEKLFF,TGTGCCAGCAGCCAAGATGGGACAGGGGGAAATGAAAAACTGTTTTTT
TRBJ1-2,TRBV9,.,.,CASSDPQGGHGYTF,TGTGCCAGCAGCGATCCACAGGGAGGGCATGGCTACACCTTC
TRBJ2-5,TRBV9,.,.,CASSVAPRRGQETQYF,TGTGCCAGCAGCGTAGCCCCCCGGAGGGGCCAAGAGACCCAGTACTTC
TRBJ1-6,TRBV7-8,TRBD1,.,CASSLAPSGQGNSPLHF,TGTGCCAGCAGCTTAGCACCTTCGGGACAGGGCAATTCACCCCTCCACTTT
TRBJ1-6,TRBV7-2,TRBD1,.,CASSPGTGYIPLHF,TGTGCCAGCAGCCCCGGGACAGGGTATATCCCCCTCCACTTT
TRBJ2-1,TRBV11-1,.,.,CASSHARGSYNEQFF,TGTGCCAGCAGCCACGCCAGGGGCTCCTACAATGAGCAGTTCTTC
TRBJ1-2,TRBV18,.,.,CASSPPSKDSYGYTF,TGTGCCAGCTCACCACCGTCCAAGGACTCCTATGGCTACACCTTC
TRBJ2-7,TRBV6-2/TRBV6-3,TRBD2,.,CASSQLAGGSYEQYF,TGTGCCAGCAGCCAACTAGCGGGGGGATCCTACGAGCAGTACTTC
TRBJ1-1,TRBV9,.,.,CASSPGGQKNTEAFF,TGTGCCAGCAGCCCCGGGGGGCAGAAGAACACTGAAGCTTTCTTT
TRBJ1-1,TRBV12-5,.,.,CASGSPSGFTEAFF,TGTGCTAGTGGTTCGCCGTCAGGGTTCACTGAAGCTTTCTTT
TRBJ1-2,TRBV5-5,.,.,CASSLSAGQTYGYTF,TGTGCCAGCAGCTTGAGTGCAGGGCAAACCTATGGCTACACCTTC
TRBJ2-3,TRBV7-2,TRBD2,.,CASSLVAGGNTDTQYF,TGTGCCAGCAGCTTAGTAGCGGGGGGTAACACAGATACGCAGTATTTT
TRBJ2-1,TRBV5-4,.,once,CASHKGGTISGNEQFF,TGTGCCAGCCACAAAGGAGGGACGATCTCGGGCAATGAGCAGTTCTTC
TRBJ2-2,TRBV6-5,.,.,CASSYTDSRTGELFF,TGTGCCAGCAGTTACACCGACAGCCGCACCGGGGAGCTGTTTTTT
TRBJ2-1,TRBV7-8,TRBD1,.,CASSLRRDRVRDEQFF,TGTGCCAGCAGCTTGAGGCGGGACAGGGTCAGGGATGAGCAGTTCTTC
TRBJ1-2,TRBV6-2/TRBV6-3,TRBD1,.,CASSYEDRENYGYTF,TGTGCCAGCAGTTACGAGGACAGGGAGAACTATGGCTACACCTTC
TRBJ1-5,TRBV28,TRBD1,.,CASSLPGQGFQPQHF,TGTGCCAGCAGTTTACCGGGACAGGGGTTTCAGCCCCAGCATTTT